Given below is one T cell receptor (beta chain) in context. Its antigen is unknown. Germline V CDR1 and CDR2: MNHNS, SASEGT. Trimming pared 7 bases from V and 5 bases from J, leaving 12 bases between. There are 12 residues in the CDR3. This record belongs to a study of graft-versus-host responses after intestinal transplantation. Study details: Every transplant recipient was induced with anti-thymocyte globulin, then maintained on tacrolimus and steroids for around 3 years. Study outcomes and limitations: Maximum circulating GvH clone levels tracked with early post-transplant HvG decreases. Recipient marrow held GvH clones, some first seen in ileum or blood.

The protocol was immunoSEQ multiplex PCR, while the TCRdb copy is restricted to in-frame clones and leaves out a portion. The sample has around 120,000 clones; less than 95% are singletons. The specimen was unstimulated CD4+ T cells sorted from spleen or lymph node cells, collected before intestinal transplant. This sequence was found in a human donor who received an intestinal transplant. J is TRBJ2-7 and V is TRBV6-1, with D tentatively TRBD1 (6 bases). The CDR3 reads CASNTGLHEQYF. DNA of the CDR3: TGTGCCAGCAATACAGGGCTCCACGAGCAGTACTTC.